Included here is one T cell receptor (beta chain) sequence, with context. Its antigen is as yet unknown. The record originates from a study of cytomegalovirus exposure and HLA in healthy donors. The study's findings and limits: Later on, an analysis showed TCR association rates differing by HLA locus, with DRB1 the most and HLA-C the fewest.

A multiplex PCR was run with 60 Vbeta primers and 13 Jbeta primers. The data were produced by immunoSEQ multiplex PCR, yet TCRdb's version contains in-frame clones alone and is incomplete. The sample yields fewer than 150,000 clones, roughly 70% seen once. Sequenced material: PBMCs. The source is a man aged 30-40 years in good health and CMV-seronegative.

In nucleotides, the CDR3 is TGCGCCAGCAGCCAAGACTCAGGGGCCACCTACGAGCAGTACTTC. It specifies CASSQDSGATYEQYF. The gene calls are TRBV4-1 and TRBJ2-7, with a tentative D call TRBD1 (6 bases). This CDR3 has 15 amino acids. V lost 0 bases, J lost 2 bases, and 11 bases lay in between. Germline V gives CDR1 MGHRA, CDR2 YSYEKL.